This T cell receptor beta chain originates from a study of Graves' ophthalmopathy and Graves' hyperthyroidism. Exclusion applied to patients with other autoimmune diseases, uncontrolled infections, pregnancy or lactation. CDR1 and CDR2 (germline): MNHEY, SVGAGI. V was pared by 0 bases and J by 0 bases, with 12 bases between. The CDR3 has 16 amino acids. The authors amplified TCR beta CDR3 regions, and they did so from RNA transcripts for repertoire sequencing. Second-round multiplex PCR came after a first-round RT-PCR that employed HTBI primers. In TCRdb, the multiplex PCR reads were re-called with MiXCR into one record per CDR3 protein. In the table there are about 210,000 distinct CDR3 sequences, less than 30% of which are singletons.

The receptor was derived from a man aged 45-60 years with Graves' ophthalmopathy. V gene TRBV6-5 combines with J gene TRBJ2-7; maybe TRBD1 (6 bases). The sample was peripheral blood. The CDR3 nucleotides read TGTGCCAGCAGTTACTCTTCTAGAGGGGGCTCCTACGAGCAGTACTTC. Translating gives CASSYSSRGGSYEQYF.